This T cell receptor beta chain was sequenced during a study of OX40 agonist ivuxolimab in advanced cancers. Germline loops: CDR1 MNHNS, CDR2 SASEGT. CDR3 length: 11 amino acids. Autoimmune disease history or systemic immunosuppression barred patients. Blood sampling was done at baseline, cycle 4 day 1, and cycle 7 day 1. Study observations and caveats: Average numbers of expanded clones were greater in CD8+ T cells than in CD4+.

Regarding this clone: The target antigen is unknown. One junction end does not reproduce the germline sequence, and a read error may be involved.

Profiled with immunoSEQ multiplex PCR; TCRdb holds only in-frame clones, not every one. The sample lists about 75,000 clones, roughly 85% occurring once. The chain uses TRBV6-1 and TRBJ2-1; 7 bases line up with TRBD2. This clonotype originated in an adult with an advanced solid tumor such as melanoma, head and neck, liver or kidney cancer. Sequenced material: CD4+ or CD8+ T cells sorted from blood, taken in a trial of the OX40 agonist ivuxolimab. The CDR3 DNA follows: TGTGCCAGCCGGGACTACGATGAGCAGTTCTTC. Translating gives CASRDYDEQFF.